The rows below give T cell receptor beta chains drawn from one sample of a study of T cell repertoires in cytomegalovirus infection. These receptors' targets are unknown. TCRdb reprocessed the reads with MiXCR, giving one entry per CDR3 protein. This sample has 310,000 or so distinct CDR3 sequences; 25% occur once, and the top ten carry roughly 15%. The material was cultured PBMCs, obtained from culture after CMV antigen stimulation. These receptor sequences come from a human donor in good health (CMV status not recorded). Some clones in this sample may be carry-over from other donors' samples. Both conserved end residues are part of each CDR3. A D gene is named only where the DNA matches it firmly. Clone size is not always given. Where it is, it says once, few, many or a class for expanded clones.

TRBD2	20	TRBV7-2	many	TRBJ2-7	CASSLGLAGGALSSSYEQYF	TGTGCCAGCAGCTTAGGACTAGCGGGAGGGGCACTATCTTCCTCCTACGAGCAGTACTTC
TRBD1	15	TRBV7-2	-	TRBJ1-5	CASSLGDRGLQPQHF	TGTGCCAGCAGCTTAGGTGACAGGGGGCTTCAGCCCCAGCATTTT
-	13	TRBV4-1	few	TRBJ2-1	CASSLQSGYEQFF	TGCGCCAGCAGCCTTCAGTCGGGGTATGAGCAGTTCTTC
TRBD2	16	TRBV19	few	TRBJ2-5	CASSMGLAGVRETQYF	TGTGCCAGTAGTATGGGACTAGCGGGAGTCAGAGAGACCCAGTACTTC
-	14	TRBV4-2	few	TRBJ2-5	CASSQDQGQETQYF	TGTGCCAGCAGCCAAGACCAGGGCCAAGAGACCCAGTACTTC
-	14	TRBV4-3	few	TRBJ2-2	CASSHTFLGGELFF	TGCGCCAGCAGCCATACTTTTCTCGGAGGGGAGCTGTTTTTT
TRBD2	19	TRBV7-2	many	TRBJ2-1	CASSSGTVLAGRLYNEQFF	TGTGCCAGCAGTTCCGGGACGGTCCTAGCGGGACGATTGTACAATGAGCAGTTCTTC
-	14	TRBV7-6	-	TRBJ1-1	CASSLLTRNTEAFF	TGTGCCAGCAGCTTATTGACTCGGAACACTGAAGCTTTCTTT
TRBD2	16	TRBV6-2/TRBV6-3	few	TRBJ2-2	CATASSSGRPTGELFF	TGTGCCACCGCCTCGTCTAGCGGGAGACCCACCGGGGAGCTGTTTTTT
-	15	TRBV27	few	TRBJ1-3	CASRPQAVVGNTIYF	TGTGCCAGCAGACCCCAGGCGGTAGTGGGAAACACCATATATTTT
TRBD1	14	TRBV7-9	few	TRBJ1-1	CASSSRQGDTEAFF	TGTGCCAGCAGCTCTCGACAGGGGGACACTGAAGCTTTCTTT
-	13	TRBV20-1	many	TRBJ2-7	CSARDTTDYEQYF	TGCAGTGCTAGAGATACCACTGACTACGAGCAGTACTTC
-	13	TRBV5-4	-	TRBJ1-2	CASSLETNYGYTF	TGTGCCAGCAGCTTGGAAACCAACTATGGCTACACCTTC
TRBD2	16	TRBV6-5	few	TRBJ2-1	CASSRNGLAGDNEQFF	TGTGCCAGCAGCCGAAACGGACTAGCAGGAGACAATGAGCAGTTCTTC
-	14	TRBV7-2	many	TRBJ1-1	CASSPGGSQREAFF	TGTGCCAGCAGCCCCGGAGGCAGCCAGAGAGAAGCTTTCTTT
-	14	TRBV7-4	few	TRBJ2-1	CASSRTETRREQFF	TGTGCCAGCAGCCGCACCGAGACTAGGCGTGAGCAGTTCTTC
-	15	TRBV27	-	TRBJ1-1	CASSLSPGLNTEAFF	TGTGCCAGCAGTTTATCGCCAGGGTTGAACACTGAAGCTTTCTTT
-	17	TRBV7-2	few	TRBJ2-1	CASSPDRSLTRGNEQFF	TGTGCCAGCAGCCCCGACAGGAGCCTAACTCGGGGCAATGAGCAGTTCTTC
-	13	TRBV14	few	TRBJ1-2	CASSQGRGYGYTF	TGTGCCAGCAGCCAAGGCAGGGGCTATGGCTACACCTTC
TRBD1	17	TRBV7-2	few	TRBJ1-2	CASSLGQGARGNYGYTF	TGTGCCAGCAGCTTAGGACAGGGGGCGAGAGGAAACTATGGCTACACCTTC